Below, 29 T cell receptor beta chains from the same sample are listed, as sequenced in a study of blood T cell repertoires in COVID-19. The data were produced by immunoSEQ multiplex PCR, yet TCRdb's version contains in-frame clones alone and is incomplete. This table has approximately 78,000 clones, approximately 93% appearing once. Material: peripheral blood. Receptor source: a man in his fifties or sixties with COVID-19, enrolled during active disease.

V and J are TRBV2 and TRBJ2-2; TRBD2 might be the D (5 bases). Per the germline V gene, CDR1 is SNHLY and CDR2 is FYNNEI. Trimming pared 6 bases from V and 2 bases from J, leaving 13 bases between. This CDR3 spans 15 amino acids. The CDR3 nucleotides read TGTGCCAGCAGGTTGGGGAGCGGTAACACCGGGGAGCTGTTTTTT. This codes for CASRLGSGNTGELFF.

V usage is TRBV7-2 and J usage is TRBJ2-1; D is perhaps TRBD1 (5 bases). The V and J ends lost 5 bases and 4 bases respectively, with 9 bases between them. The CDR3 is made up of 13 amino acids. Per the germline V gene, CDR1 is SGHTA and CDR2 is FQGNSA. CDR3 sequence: CASSPTAYNEQFF. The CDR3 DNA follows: TGTGCCAGCAGCCCGACAGCTTACAATGAGCAGTTCTTC.

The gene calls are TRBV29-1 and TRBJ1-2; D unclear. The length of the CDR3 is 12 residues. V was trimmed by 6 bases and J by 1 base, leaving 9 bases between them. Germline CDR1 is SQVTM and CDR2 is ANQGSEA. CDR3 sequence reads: CSVEDGNYGYTF. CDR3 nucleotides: TGCAGCGTGGAGGACGGTAACTATGGCTACACCTTC.

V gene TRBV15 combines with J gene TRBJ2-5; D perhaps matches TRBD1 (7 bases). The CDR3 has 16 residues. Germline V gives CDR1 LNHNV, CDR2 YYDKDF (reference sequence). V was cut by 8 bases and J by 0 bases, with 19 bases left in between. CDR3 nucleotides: TGTGCCACCTCGGAGGGGGCGGTGGCGTACCAAGAGACCCAGTACTTC. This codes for CATSEGAVAYQETQYF.

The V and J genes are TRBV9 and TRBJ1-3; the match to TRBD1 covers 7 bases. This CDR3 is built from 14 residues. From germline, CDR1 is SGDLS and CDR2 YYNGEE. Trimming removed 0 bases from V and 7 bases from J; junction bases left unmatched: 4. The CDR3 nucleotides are TGTGCCAGCAGCGTAGAAGGGGGCGAGAACACCATATATTTT. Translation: CASSVEGGENTIYF. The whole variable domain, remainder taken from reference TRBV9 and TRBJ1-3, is DSGVTQTPKHLITATGQRVTLRCSPRSGDLSVYWYQQSLDQGLQFLIQYYNGEERAKGNILERFSAQQFPDLHSELNLSSLELGDSALYFCASSVEGGENTIYFGEGSWLTVV.

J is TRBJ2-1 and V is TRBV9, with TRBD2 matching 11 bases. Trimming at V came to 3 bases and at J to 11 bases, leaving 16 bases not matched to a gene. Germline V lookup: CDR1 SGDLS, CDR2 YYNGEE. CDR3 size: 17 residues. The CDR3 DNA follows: TGTGCCAGCAGCGCAGCTAAGGGACTAGCGGCACAAGGGCAGCAGTTCTTC. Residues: CASSAAKGLAAQGQQFF.

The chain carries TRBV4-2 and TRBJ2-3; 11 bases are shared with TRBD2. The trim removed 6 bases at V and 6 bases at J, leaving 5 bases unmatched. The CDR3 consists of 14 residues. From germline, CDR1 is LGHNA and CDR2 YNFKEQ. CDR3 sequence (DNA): TGTGCCAGCAGAGGACTAGCGGGTTGGGATACGCAGTATTTT. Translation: CASRGLAGWDTQYF.

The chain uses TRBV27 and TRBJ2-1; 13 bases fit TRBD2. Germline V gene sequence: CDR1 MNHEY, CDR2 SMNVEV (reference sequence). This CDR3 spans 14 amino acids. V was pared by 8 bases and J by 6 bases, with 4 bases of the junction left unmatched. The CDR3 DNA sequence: TGTGCCAGCGGGGGACTAGCGGGGCCCAATGAGCAGTTCTTC. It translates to CASGGLAGPNEQFF.

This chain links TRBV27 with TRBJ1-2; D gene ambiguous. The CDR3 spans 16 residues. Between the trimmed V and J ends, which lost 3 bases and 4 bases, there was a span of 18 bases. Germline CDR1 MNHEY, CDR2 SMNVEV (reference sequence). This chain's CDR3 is CASSFLPGMDIYGYTF. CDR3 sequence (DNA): TGTGCCAGCAGTTTTCTCCCGGGGATGGATATCTATGGCTACACCTTC.

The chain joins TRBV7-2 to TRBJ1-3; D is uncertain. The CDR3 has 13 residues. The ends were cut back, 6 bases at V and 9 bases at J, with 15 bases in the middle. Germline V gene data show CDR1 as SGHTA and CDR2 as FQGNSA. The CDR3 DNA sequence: TGTGCCAGCAGTTCGGCCCCGGCGGGCACCATATATTTT. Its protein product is CASSSAPAGTIYF.

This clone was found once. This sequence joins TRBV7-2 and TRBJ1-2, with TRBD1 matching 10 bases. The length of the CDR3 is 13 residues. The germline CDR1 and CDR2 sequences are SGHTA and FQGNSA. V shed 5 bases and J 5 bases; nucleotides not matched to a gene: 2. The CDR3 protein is CASSKGQGYGYTF. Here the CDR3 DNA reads TGTGCCAGCAGCAAGGGACAGGGGTATGGCTACACCTTC.

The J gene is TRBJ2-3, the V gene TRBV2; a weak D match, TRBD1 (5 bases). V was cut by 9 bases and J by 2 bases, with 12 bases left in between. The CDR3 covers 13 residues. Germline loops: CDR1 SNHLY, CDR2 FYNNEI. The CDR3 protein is CASQGLFTDTQYF. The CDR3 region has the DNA TGTGCCAGTCAGGGTCTGTTCACAGATACGCAGTATTTT.

DNA for the CDR3: TGTGCCAGCAGTGAAGGTAGCGGGAGGGCTAAATCCCTTTACAATGAGCAGTTCTTC. Amino acid sequence: CASSEGSGRAKSLYNEQFF. The chain links TRBV6-1 to TRBJ2-1; 11 bases are shared with TRBD2. The ends lost 1 base at V and 4 bases at J; junction bases unmatched: 12. From germline, CDR1 is MNHNS and CDR2 SASEGT. There are 19 residues in the CDR3.

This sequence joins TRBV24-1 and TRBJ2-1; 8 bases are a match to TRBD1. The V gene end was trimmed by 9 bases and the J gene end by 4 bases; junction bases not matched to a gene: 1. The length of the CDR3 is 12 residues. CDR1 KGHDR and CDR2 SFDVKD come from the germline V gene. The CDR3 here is CATGQGYNEQFF. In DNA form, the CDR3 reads TGTGCCACCGGACAGGGATACAATGAGCAGTTCTTC.

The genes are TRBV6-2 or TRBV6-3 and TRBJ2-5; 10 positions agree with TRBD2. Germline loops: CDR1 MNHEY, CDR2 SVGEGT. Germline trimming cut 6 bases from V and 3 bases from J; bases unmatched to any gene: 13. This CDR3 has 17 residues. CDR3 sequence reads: CASSPGLAGAGEETQYF. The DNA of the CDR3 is TGTGCCAGCAGCCCCGGCCTAGCGGGAGCAGGGGAAGAGACCCAGTACTTC.

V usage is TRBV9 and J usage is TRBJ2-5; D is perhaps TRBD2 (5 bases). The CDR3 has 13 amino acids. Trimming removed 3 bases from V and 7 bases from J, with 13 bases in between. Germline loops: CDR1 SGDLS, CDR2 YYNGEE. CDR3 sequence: CASSETGSTTQYF. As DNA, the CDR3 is TGTGCCAGCAGCGAAACGGGAAGTACGACCCAGTACTTC.

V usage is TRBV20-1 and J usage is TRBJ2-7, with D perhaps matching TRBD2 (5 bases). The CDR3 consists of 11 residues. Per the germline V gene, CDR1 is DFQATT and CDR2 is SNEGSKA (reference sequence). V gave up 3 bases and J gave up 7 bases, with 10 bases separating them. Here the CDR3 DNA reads TGCAGTGCTAGTGAGGGCGGGGAGCAGTACGTC. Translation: CSASEGGEQYV.

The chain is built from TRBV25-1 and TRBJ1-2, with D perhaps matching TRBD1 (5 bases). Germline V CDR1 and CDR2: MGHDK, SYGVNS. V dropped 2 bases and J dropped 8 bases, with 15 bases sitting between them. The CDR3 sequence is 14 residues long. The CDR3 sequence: CASSEGADIWGYTF. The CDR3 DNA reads TGTGCCAGCAGTGAAGGGGCGGACATATGGGGCTACACCTTC.

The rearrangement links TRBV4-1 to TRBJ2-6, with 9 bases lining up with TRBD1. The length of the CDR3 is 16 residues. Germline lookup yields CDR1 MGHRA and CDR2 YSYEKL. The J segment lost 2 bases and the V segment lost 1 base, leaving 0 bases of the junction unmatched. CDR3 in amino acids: CASSQGQGAGANVLTF. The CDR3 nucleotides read TGCGCCAGCAGCCAAGGACAGGGGGCTGGGGCCAACGTCCTGACTTTC.

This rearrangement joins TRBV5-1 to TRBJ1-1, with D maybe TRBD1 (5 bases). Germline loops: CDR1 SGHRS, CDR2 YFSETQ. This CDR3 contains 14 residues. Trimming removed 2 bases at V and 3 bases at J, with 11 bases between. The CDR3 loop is CASSLRGWDTEAFF. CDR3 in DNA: TGCGCCAGCAGCTTACGGGGGTGGGACACTGAAGCTTTCTTT.

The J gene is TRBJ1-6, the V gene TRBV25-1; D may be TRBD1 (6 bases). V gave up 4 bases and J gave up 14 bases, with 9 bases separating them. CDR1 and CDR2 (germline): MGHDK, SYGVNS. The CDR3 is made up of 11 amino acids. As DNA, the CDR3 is TGTGCCAGCAGTGGAAGGGGGACCCTCCACTTT. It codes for CASSGRGTLHF.

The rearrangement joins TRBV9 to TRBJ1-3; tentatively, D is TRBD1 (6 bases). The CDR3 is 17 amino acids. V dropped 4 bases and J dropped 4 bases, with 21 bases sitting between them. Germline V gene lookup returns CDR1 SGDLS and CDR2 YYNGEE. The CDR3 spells CASSSNRDSTYGNTIYF. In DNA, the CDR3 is TGTGCCAGCAGCTCAAACAGGGATTCGACATACGGAAACACCATATATTTT.

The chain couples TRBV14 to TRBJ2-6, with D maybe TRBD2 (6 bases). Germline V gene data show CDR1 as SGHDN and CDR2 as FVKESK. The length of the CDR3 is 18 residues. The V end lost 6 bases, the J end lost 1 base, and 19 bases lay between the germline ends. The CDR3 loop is CASSSEQKAGSGANVLTF. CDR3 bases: TGTGCCAGCAGTAGTGAACAGAAGGCGGGGTCTGGGGCCAACGTCCTGACTTTC.

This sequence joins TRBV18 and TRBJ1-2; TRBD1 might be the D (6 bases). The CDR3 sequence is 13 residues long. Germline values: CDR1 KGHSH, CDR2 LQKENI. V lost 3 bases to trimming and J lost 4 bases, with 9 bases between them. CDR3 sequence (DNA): TGTGCCAGCTCACCTGGGGGGGCCTATGGCTACACCTTC. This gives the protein CASSPGGAYGYTF.

The CDR3 DNA sequence: TGTGCCTGGAGTGCTCTAGCGGGAGGAGAGACCCAGTACTTC. This translates into CAWSALAGGETQYF. The rearrangement links TRBV30 to TRBJ2-5, with 11 bases matching TRBD2. This CDR3 region has 14 residues. J was trimmed by 4 bases and V by 1 base; bases with no gene match: 2. CDR1 and CDR2 (germline): GTSNPN, SVGIG (reference sequence).

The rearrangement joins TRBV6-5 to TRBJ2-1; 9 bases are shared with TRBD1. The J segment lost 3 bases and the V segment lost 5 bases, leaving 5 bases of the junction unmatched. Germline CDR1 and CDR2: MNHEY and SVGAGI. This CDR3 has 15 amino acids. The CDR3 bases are TGTGCCAGCAGTCACAGGGGGCTGGTCTACAATGAGCAGTTCTTC. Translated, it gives CASSHRGLVYNEQFF.

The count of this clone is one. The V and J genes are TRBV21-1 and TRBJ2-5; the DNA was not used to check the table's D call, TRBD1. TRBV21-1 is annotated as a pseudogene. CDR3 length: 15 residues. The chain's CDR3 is CASSKRTGLGETQYF. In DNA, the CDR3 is TGTGCCAGCAGCAAAAGAACAGGTTTGGGGGAGACCCAGTACTTC.

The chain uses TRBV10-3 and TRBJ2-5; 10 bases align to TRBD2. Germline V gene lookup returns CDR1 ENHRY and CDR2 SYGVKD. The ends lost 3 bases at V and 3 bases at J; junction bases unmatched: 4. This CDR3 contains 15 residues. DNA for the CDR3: TGTGCCATCAGTGATCTAGGACTAGCGGAAGAGACCCAGTACTTC. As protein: CAISDLGLAEETQYF.

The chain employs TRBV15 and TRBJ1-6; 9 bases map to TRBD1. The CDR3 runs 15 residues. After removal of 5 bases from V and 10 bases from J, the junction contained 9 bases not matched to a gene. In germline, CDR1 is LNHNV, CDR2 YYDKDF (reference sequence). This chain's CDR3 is CATSLTQGARSPLHF. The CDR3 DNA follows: TGTGCCACCAGCCTAACACAGGGGGCTAGGTCACCCCTCCACTTT.